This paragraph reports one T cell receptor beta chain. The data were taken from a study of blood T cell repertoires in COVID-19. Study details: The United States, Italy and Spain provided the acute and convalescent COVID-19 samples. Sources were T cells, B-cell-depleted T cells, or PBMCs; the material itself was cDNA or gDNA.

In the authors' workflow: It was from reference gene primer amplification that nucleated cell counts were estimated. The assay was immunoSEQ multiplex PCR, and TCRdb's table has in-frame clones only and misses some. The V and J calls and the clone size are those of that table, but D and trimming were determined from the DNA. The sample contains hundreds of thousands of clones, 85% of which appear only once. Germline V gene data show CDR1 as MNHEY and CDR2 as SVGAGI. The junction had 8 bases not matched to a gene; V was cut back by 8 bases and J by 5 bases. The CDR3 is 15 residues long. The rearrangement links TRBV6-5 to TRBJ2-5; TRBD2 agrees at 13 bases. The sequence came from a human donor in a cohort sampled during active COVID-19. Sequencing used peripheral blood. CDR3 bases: TGTGCCAGCGGGCCACTAGCGGGAGGGCCTGAGACCCAGTACTTC. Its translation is CASGPLAGGPETQYF.